This T cell receptor (beta chain) was sequenced during a study of CD8 T cells in Susac syndrome. With random hexamers, roughly 0.45 to 1 ug RNA was reverse transcribed. Amplification of TCR beta CDR3 was carried out by immunoSEQ multiplex PCR, which covered 54 Vbeta and 13 Jbeta segments. TCRdb reprocessed the immunoSEQ multiplex PCR reads with MiXCR, giving one entry per CDR3 protein. The data contain more than 120,000 distinct CDR3 sequences, approximately 94% of them singletons. Per the germline V gene, CDR1 is MNHEY and CDR2 is SMNVEV (reference sequence). Trimming took off 5 bases at V and 4 bases at J, with 8 bases between the two ends. CDR3 length equals 12 residues. TCR beta sequences were obtained from blood CD8+ and CD4+ T cells. The controls, all healthy donors, were matched for age and sex. TEMRA cells were FACS-enriched and CD8+ and CD4+ T cells negatively isolated.

The sequence derives from a human donor in good health. The chain recombines TRBV27 with TRBJ1-2; D perhaps matches TRBD1 (5 bases). What was sequenced was CD4+ T cells from PBMCs. CDR3 DNA: TGTGCCAGCAGTCCAGGGCCCTATGGCTACACCTTC. As protein: CASSPGPYGYTF.